This passage covers 8 T cell receptor beta chains from one sample sequenced in a study of blood T cell repertoires in COVID-19. Libraries were prepared by immunoSEQ multiplex PCR; TCRdb keeps only in-frame clonotypes and omits some of them. The sample comprises about 230,000 clones, more than 75% of which are singletons, and about 9.9% rests with the top ten. Sequencing was performed on peripheral blood. Receptor source: a man aged 50 to 59 with COVID-19, enrolled during active disease.

The rearrangement links TRBV6-5 to TRBJ1-2, with a possible D match to TRBD1 (5 bases). The CDR3 contains 12 residues. Trimming removed 8 bases from V and 2 bases from J, with 9 bases in between. Germline CDR1 and CDR2: MNHEY and SVGAGI. The CDR3 loop reads CASGRDNYGYTF. The CDR3 DNA is TGTGCCAGCGGGAGGGACAACTATGGCTACACCTTC.

This clone came up a few times. This sequence joins TRBV15 and TRBJ2-7, with a weak D call TRBD1 (6 bases). The V and J ends lost 2 bases and 0 bases respectively, with 8 bases between them. The V gene's germline CDR1 is LNHNV and CDR2 YYDKDF (reference sequence). This CDR3 spans 14 amino acids. The CDR3 DNA follows: TGTGCCACCAGCAGAAACAGGGACTCCTACGAGCAGTACTTC. This encodes CATSRNRDSYEQYF.

J is TRBJ1-2 and V is TRBV19; maybe TRBD1 (6 bases). Trimming pared 5 bases from V and 4 bases from J, leaving 14 bases between. CDR3 length equals 14 residues. Germline loops: CDR1 LNHDA, CDR2 SQIVND (reference sequence). The CDR3 spells CASSEGGVGYGYTF. The CDR3 DNA reads TGTGCCAGTAGTGAAGGGGGTGTGGGCTATGGCTACACCTTC.

The rearrangement links TRBV18 to TRBJ2-2, with 11 bases identical to TRBD2. CDR1 is KGHSH and CDR2 is LQKENI in the germline V gene. CDR3 size: 14 residues. The V gene end was trimmed by 8 bases and the J gene end by 4 bases; junction bases not matched to a gene: 3. This chain's CDR3 is CASGTSGGTGELFF. Written as DNA, the CDR3 is TGTGCCAGCGGCACTAGCGGGGGCACCGGGGAGCTGTTTTTT.

This clone showed up just a few times. The chain recombines TRBV19 with TRBJ1-2; 9 nucleotides agree with TRBD1. Germline V gene sequence: CDR1 LNHDA, CDR2 SQIVND (reference sequence). This CDR3 has 18 amino acids. V lost 5 bases to trimming and J lost 3 bases; unmatched junction nucleotides: 16. The CDR3 sequence: CASSPIRGQGVRDYGYTF. CDR3 bases: TGTGCCAGTAGTCCAATACGGGGACAGGGTGTAAGGGACTATGGCTACACCTTC. Full variable domain (remainder filled in from reference TRBV19 and TRBJ1-2): DGGITQSPKYLFRKEGQNVTLSCEQNLNHDAMYWYRQDPGQGLRLIYYSQIVNDFQKGDIAEGYSVSREKKESFPLTVTSAQKNPTAFYLCASSPIRGQGVRDYGYTFGSGTRLTVV.

V and J are TRBV24-1 and TRBJ2-5, with D perhaps TRBD1 (6 bases). The CDR3 covers 13 residues. Trimming pared 3 bases from V and 5 bases from J, leaving 9 bases between. Germline CDR1 and CDR2: KGHDR and SFDVKD. CDR3 sequence: CATSDGGGETQYF. CDR3 DNA sequence: TGTGCCACCAGTGATGGGGGCGGGGAGACCCAGTACTTC.

The chain couples TRBV6-2 or TRBV6-3 to TRBJ2-2; 10 bases map to TRBD1. This CDR3 contains 16 residues. The V gene's germline CDR1 is MNHEY and CDR2 SVGEGT. The trim removed 2 bases at V and 6 bases at J, leaving 6 bases unmatched. The CDR3 protein is CASSYPLGQGSGELFF. As DNA, the CDR3 is TGTGCCAGCAGTTACCCCCTGGGACAGGGGTCCGGGGAGCTGTTTTTT.

Remarks on this clone: Other DNA sequences from this sample encode an identical CDR3 as well. This chain connects TRBV6-1 to TRBJ2-5; the match to TRBD2 covers 12 bases. The CDR3 loop spans 15 amino acids. V gave up 2 bases and J gave up 4 bases; unmatched junction bases: 2. From germline, CDR1 is MNHNS and CDR2 SASEGT. CDR3 coding DNA: TGTGCCAGCAGTGAACTAGCGGGGGGGCCAGAGACCCAGTACTTC. Translated, it gives CASSELAGGPETQYF.